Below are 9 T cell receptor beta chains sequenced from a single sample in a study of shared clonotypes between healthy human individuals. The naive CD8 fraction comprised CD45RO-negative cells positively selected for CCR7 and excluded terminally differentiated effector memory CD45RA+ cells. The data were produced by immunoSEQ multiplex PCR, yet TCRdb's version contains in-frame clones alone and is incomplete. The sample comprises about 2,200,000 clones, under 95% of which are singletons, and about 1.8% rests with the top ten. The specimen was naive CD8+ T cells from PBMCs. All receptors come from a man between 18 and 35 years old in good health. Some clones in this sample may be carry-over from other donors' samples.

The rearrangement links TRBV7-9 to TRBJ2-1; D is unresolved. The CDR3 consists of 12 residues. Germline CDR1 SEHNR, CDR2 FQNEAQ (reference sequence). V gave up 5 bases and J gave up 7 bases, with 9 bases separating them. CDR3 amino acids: CASSPLMNEQFF. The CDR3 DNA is TGTGCCAGCAGCCCCTTGATGAATGAGCAGTTCTTC.

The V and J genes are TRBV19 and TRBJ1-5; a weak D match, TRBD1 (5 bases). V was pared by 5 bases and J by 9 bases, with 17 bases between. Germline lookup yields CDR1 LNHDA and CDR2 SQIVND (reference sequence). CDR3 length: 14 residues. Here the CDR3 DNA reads TGTGCCAGTAGTCTGGGGCAAAAAGGTCCGCCCCAGCATTTT. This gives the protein CASSLGQKGPPQHF.

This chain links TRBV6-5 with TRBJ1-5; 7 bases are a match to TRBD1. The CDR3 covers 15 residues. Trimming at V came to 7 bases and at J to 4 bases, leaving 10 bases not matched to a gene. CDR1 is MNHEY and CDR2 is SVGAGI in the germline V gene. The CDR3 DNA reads TGTGCCAGCACCCCCGTGGGGACAGAGAATCAGCCCCAGCATTTT. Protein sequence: CASTPVGTENQPQHF.

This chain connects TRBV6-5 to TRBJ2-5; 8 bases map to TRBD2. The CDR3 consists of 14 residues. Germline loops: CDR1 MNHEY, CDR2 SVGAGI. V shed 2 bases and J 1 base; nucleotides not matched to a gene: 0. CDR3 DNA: TGTGCCAGCAGTTACCGGGAGGGCCAAGAGACCCAGTACTTC. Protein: CASSYREGQETQYF.

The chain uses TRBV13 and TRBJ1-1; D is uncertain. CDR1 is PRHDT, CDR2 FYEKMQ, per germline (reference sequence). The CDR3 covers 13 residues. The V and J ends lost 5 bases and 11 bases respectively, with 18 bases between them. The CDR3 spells CASSPENEVRAFF. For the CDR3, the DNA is TGTGCCAGCAGCCCGGAAAACGAAGTGAGGGCTTTCTTT.

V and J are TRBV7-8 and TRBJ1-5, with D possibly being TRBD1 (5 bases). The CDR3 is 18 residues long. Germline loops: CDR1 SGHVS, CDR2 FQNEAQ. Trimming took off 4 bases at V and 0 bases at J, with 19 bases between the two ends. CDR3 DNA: TGTGCCAGCAGCTCCTCCCAGGGAGGGTCCTATAGCAATCAGCCCCAGCATTTT. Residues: CASSSSQGGSYSNQPQHF. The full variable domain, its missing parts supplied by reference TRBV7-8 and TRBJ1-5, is GAGVSQSPRYKVAKRGQDVALRCDPISGHVSLFWYQQALGQGPEFLTYFQNEAQLDKSGLPSDRFFAERPEGSVSTLKIQRTQQEDSAVYLCASSSSQGGSYSNQPQHFGDGTRLSIL.

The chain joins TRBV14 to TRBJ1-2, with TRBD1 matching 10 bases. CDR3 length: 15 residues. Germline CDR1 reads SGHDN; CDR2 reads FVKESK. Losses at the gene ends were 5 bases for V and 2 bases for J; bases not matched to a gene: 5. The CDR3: CASSESGQGNYGYTF. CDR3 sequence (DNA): TGTGCCAGCAGCGAGTCGGGACAGGGGAACTATGGCTACACCTTC.

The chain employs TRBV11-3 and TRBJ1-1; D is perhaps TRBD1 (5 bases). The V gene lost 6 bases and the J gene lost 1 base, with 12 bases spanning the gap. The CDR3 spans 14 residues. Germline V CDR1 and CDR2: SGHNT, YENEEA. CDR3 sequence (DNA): TGTGCCAGCAGTTACCAGGGTTGGAACACTGAAGCTTTCTTT. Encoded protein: CASSYQGWNTEAFF.

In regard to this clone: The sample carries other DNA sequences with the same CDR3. This chain's CDR3 is CATSSGQGSYEQYF. The CDR3 DNA sequence: TGTGCCACCAGCAGCGGACAGGGCTCTTACGAGCAGTACTTC. The chain employs TRBV15 and TRBJ2-7, with 8 bases matching TRBD1. The germline V gene has CDR1 LNHNV and CDR2 YYDKDF (reference sequence). The J segment lost 4 bases and the V segment lost 3 bases, leaving 5 bases of the junction unmatched. The CDR3 spans 14 residues.